The clone carrying this TCR beta chain showed up many times. Its antigen is undetermined. Template switching (which added a universal primer site) was used, and cDNA carried unique molecular identifiers. From the 5' RACE reads, TCRdb called clonotypes with MiXCR, one entry per CDR3 protein. The sample shows hundreds of thousands of distinct CDR3 sequences, around 15% of them seen only once. The sample originates from a study of identical twins. Study-level results: Out-of-frame TCR alpha sharing observed in monozygotic twins exceeded model estimates.

This CDR3 is 14 amino acids long. V was clipped by 5 bases and J by 5 bases; unmatched bases: 8. The sample was memory (CD45RO+) T cells sorted from blood. This TCR came from a young woman in good health. V and J are TRBV12-3 or TRBV12-4 and TRBJ1-2, with TRBD1 identical over 7 bases. The DNA of the CDR3 is TGTGCCAGCAGTCCCGGGACAGAAGTTTATGGCTACACCTTC. It encodes CASSPGTEVYGYTF.